A single T cell receptor (beta chain) is shown here with its context. Antigen unknown. The data were taken from a study of cytomegalovirus exposure and HLA in healthy donors. Germline CDR1 SGHKS, CDR2 YYEKEE (reference sequence). V dropped 4 bases and J dropped 5 bases, with 7 bases sitting between them. This CDR3 contains 11 residues. Study findings and constraints: Across donors, most TCRs were seen rarely, yet some public ones were widespread. Some TCR beta chains (roughly 160 of them) were listed as cytomegalovirus-associated.

TCRdb's table, derived via immunoSEQ multiplex PCR, lists solely in-frame clones and lacks some. The data hold 50,000 to 65,000 clones, with approximately 92% observed a single time. Donors were drawn from the roughly 130-subject validation cohort, separate from the 666-subject first cohort. The rearrangement links TRBV5-5 to TRBJ2-7; D is ambiguous. This clonotype was obtained from a young woman in good health and CMV-seronegative. Sequenced: PBMCs. CDR3 residues: CASSVFHEQYF. The CDR3 nucleotides are TGTGCCAGCAGCGTATTCCACGAGCAGTACTTC. The full variable domain, rest sourced from reference TRBV5-5 and TRBJ2-7, is DAGVTQSPTHLIKTRGQQVTLRCSPISGHKSVSWYQQVLGQGPQFIFQYYEKEERGRGNFPDRFSARQFPNYSSELNVNALLLGDSALYLCASSVFHEQYFGPGTRLTVT.